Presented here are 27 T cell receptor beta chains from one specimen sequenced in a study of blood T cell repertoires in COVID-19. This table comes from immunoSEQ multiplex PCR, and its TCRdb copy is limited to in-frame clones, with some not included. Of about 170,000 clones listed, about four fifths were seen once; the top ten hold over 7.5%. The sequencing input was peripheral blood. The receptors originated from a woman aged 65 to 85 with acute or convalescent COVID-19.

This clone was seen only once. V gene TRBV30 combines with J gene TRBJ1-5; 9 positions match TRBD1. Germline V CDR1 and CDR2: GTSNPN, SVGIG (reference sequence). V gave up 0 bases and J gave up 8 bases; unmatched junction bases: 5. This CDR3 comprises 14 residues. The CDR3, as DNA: TGTGCCTGGAGTGTCCTGACAGGGGGGGAGCCCCAGCATTTT. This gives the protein CAWSVLTGGEPQHF.

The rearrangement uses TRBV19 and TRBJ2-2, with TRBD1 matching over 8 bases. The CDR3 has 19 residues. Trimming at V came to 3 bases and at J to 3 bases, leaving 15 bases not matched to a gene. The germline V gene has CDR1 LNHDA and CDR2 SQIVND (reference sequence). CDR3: CASSISETGALLDTGELFF. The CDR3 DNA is TGTGCCAGTAGTATTTCTGAGACAGGGGCCCTTTTGGACACCGGGGAGCTGTTTTTT.

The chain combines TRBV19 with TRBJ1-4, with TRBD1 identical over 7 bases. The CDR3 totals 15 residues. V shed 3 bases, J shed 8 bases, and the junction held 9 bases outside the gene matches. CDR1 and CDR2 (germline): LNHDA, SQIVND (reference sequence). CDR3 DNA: TGTGCCAGTAGTATCCCTACAGGGGTTGGCGAAAAACTGTTTTTT. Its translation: CASSIPTGVGEKLFF.

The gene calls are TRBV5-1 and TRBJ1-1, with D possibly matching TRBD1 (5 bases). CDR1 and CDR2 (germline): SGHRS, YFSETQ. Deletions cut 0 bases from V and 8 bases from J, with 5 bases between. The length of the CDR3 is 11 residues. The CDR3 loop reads CASSLAGEAFF. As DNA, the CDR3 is TGCGCCAGCAGCTTGGCAGGGGAAGCTTTCTTT.

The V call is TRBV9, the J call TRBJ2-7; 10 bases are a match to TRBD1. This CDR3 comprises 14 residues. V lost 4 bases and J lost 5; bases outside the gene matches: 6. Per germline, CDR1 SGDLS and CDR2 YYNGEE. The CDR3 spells CASSFRDRGNEQYF. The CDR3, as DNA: TGTGCCAGCAGCTTCCGGGACAGGGGTAACGAGCAGTACTTC.

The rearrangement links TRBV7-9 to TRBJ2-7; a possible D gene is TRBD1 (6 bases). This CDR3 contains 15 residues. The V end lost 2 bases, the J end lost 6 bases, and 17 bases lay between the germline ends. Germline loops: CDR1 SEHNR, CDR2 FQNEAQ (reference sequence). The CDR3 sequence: CASSLLRDTETEQYF. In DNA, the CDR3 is TGTGCCAGCAGCTTATTAAGGGACACGGAGACCGAGCAGTACTTC.

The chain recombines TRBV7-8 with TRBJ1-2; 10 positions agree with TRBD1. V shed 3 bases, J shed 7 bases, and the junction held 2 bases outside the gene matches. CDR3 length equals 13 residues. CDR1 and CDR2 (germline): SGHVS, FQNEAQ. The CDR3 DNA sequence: TGTGCCAGCAGCTTTGACAGGGGGCTTGGCTACACCTTC. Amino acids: CASSFDRGLGYTF.

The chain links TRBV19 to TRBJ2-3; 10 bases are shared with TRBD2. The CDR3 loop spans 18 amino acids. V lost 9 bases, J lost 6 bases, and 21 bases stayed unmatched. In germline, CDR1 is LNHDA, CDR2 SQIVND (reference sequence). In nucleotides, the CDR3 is TGTGCCAGCAGAAGTAGGCCTAGCGGGGGCTCGGGTGCGGATACGCAGTATTTT. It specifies CASRSRPSGGSGADTQYF.

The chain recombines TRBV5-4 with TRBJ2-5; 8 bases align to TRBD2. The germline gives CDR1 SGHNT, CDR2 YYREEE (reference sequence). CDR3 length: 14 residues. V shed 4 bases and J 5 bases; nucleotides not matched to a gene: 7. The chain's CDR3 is CASSGTGTRETQYF. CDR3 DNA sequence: TGTGCCAGCAGCGGGACCGGGACTAGGGAGACCCAGTACTTC.

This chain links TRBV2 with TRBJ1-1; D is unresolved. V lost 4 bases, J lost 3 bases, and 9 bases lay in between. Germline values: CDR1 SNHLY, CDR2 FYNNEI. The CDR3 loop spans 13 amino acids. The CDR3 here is CASSVTTYTEAFF. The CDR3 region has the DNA TGTGCCAGCAGTGTAACGACTTACACTGAAGCTTTCTTT. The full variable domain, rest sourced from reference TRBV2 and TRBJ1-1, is EPEVTQTPSHQVTQMGQEVILRCVPISNHLYFYWYRQILGQKVEFLVSFYNNEISEKSEIFDDQFSVERPDGSNFTLKIRSTKLEDSAMYFCASSVTTYTEAFFGQGTRLTVV.

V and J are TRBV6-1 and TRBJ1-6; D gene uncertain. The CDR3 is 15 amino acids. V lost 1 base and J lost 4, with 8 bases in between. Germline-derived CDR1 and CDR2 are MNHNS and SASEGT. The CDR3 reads CASSEGAGYNSPLHF. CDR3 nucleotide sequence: TGTGCCAGCAGTGAAGGGGCAGGTTATAATTCACCCCTCCACTTT.

The CDR3 spells CASSQECLAFLTDTQYF. The CDR3 bases are TGCGCCAGCAGCCAAGAGTGCCTAGCCTTCCTCACAGATACGCAGTATTTT. The rearrangement links TRBV4-3 to TRBJ2-3, with D perhaps TRBD2 (5 bases). The CDR3 runs to 17 residues. The V end was cut by 0 bases, the J end by 2 bases, with 15 bases between. Germline loops: CDR1 LGHNA, CDR2 YSLEER.

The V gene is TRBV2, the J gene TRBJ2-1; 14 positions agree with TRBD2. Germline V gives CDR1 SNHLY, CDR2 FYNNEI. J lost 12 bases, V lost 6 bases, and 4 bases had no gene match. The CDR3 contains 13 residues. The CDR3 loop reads CASRGLAGEGQFF. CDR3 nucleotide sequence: TGTGCCAGCAGGGGACTAGCGGGAGAGGGGCAGTTCTTC.

The CDR3 here is CASSITGGRGELFF. As DNA, the CDR3 is TGTGCCAGTAGTATAACAGGGGGGCGCGGGGAGCTGTTTTTT. This chain connects TRBV19 to TRBJ2-2, with TRBD1 matching over 8 bases. The germline CDR1 and CDR2 sequences are LNHDA and SQIVND (reference sequence). The ends lost 2 bases at V and 7 bases at J; junction bases unmatched: 3. CDR3 length equals 14 residues.

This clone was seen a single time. The CDR3, as DNA: TGTGCCAGCAGCTTCGGGACTAGCGGTTCCTACGAGCAGTACTTC. This gives the protein CASSFGTSGSYEQYF. The chain carries TRBV7-9 and TRBJ2-7; TRBD2 matches 11 bases. The length of the CDR3 is 15 residues. From germline, CDR1 is SEHNR and CDR2 FQNEAQ (reference sequence). Trimming removed 3 bases from V and 1 base from J; junction bases left unmatched: 2.

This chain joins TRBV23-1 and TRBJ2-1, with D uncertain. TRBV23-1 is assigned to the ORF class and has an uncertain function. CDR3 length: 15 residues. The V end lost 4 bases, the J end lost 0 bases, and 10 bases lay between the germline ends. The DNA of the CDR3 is TGCGCCAGCAGTCGAGCGCGCTGCTCCTACAATGAGCAGTTCTTC. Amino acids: CASSRARCSYNEQFF.

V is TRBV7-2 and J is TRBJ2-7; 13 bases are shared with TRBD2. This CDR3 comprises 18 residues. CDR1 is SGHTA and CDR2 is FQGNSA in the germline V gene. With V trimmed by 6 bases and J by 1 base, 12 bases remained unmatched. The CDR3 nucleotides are TGTGCCAGCAGGCTAGCATTGACTAGCGGGGGGCGGTCCTACGAGCAGTACTTC. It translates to CASRLALTSGGRSYEQYF.

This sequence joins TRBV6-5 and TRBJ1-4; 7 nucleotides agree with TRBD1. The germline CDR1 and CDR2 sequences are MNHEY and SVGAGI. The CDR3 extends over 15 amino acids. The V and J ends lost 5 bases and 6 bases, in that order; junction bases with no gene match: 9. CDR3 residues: CASSLRQGGDEKLFF. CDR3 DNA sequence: TGTGCCAGCAGTCTGCGACAGGGAGGAGATGAAAAACTGTTTTTT.

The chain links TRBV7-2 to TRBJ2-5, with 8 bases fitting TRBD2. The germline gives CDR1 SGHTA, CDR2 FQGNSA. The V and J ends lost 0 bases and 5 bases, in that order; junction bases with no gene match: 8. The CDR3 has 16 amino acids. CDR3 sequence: CASSLAVSGSGETQYF. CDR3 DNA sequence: TGTGCCAGCAGCTTAGCGGTCAGCGGGAGTGGGGAGACCCAGTACTTC.

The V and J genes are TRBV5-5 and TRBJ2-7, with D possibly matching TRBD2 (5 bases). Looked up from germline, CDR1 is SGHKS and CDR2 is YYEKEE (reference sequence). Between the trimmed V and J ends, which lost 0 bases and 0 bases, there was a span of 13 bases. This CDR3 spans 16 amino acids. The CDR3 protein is CASSLDLRAYSYEQYF. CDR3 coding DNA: TGTGCCAGCAGCTTGGATCTGCGGGCCTACTCCTACGAGCAGTACTTC.

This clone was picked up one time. CDR3: CASSWARTAGSTDTQYF. CDR3 in DNA: TGTGCCAGCAGCTGGGCCCGAACAGCGGGGAGCACAGATACGCAGTATTTT. This sequence joins TRBV13 and TRBJ2-3, with 7 positions matching TRBD2. CDR1 is PRHDT, CDR2 FYEKMQ, per germline (reference sequence). V shed 4 bases and J 0 bases; nucleotides not matched to a gene: 10. The length of the CDR3 is 17 residues. Full variable domain (missing parts from reference TRBV13 and TRBJ2-3): AAGVIQSPRHLIKEKRETATLKCYPIPRHDTVYWYQQGPGQDPQFLISFYEKMQSDKGSIPDRFSAQQFSDYHSELNMSSLELGDSALYFCASSWARTAGSTDTQYFGPGTRLTVL.

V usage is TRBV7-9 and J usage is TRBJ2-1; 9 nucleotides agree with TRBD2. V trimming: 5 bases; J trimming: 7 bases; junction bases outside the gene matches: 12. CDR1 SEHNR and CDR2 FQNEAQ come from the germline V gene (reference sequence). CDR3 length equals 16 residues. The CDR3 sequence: CASSRPGAGGKNEQFF. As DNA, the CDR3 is TGTGCCAGCAGCCGTCCCGGGGCGGGAGGGAAAAATGAGCAGTTCTTC. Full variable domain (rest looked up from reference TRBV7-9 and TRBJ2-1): DTGVSQNPRHKITKRGQNVTFRCDPISEHNRLYWYRQTLGQGPEFLTYFQNEAQLEKSRLLSDRFSAERPKGSFSTLEIQRTEQGDSAMYLCASSRPGAGGKNEQFFGPGTRLTVL.

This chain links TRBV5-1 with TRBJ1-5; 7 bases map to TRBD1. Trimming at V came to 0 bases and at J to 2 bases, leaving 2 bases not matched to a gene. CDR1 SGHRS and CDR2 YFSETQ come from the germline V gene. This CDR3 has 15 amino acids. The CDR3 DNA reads TGCGCCAGCAGCTTGGGGGGGACAGGCAATCAGCCCCAGCATTTT. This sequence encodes CASSLGGTGNQPQHF. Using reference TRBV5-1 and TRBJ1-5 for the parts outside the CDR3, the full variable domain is KAGVTQTPRYLIKTRGQQVTLSCSPISGHRSVSWYQQTPGQGLQFLFEYFSETQRNKGNFPGRFSGRQFSNSRSEMNVSTLELGDSALYLCASSLGGTGNQPQHFGDGTRLSIL.

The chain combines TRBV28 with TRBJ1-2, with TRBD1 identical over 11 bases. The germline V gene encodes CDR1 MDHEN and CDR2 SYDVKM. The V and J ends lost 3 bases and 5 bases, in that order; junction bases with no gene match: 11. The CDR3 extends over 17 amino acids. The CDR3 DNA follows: TGTGCCAGCAGTTTCGTTATATGGGGACAGGGGGAGTATGGCTACACCTTC. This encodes CASSFVIWGQGEYGYTF.

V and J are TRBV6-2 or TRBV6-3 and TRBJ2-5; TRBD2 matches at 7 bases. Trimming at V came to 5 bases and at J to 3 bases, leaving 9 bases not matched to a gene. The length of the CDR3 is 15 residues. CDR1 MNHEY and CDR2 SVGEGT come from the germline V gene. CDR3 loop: CASSRRLGGEETQYF. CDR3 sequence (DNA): TGTGCCAGCAGTCGCCGGCTTGGGGGGGAAGAGACCCAGTACTTC.

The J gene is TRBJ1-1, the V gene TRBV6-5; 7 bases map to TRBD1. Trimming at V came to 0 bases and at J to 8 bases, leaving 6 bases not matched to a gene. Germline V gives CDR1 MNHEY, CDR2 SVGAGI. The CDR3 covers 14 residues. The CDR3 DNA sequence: TGTGCCAGCAGTTACTCGAGGGACAGCAAGGAAGCTTTCTTT. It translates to CASSYSRDSKEAFF.

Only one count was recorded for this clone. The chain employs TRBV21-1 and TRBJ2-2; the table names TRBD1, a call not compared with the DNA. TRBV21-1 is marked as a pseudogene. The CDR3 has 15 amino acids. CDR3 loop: CASTSGVCHAGELFF. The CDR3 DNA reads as TGTGCCAGCACTTCAGGGGTCTGCCACGCCGGGGAGCTGTTTTTT.